These 30 T cell receptor beta chains were sequenced from one sample in a study of T cell responses to AZD1222 COVID-19 vaccine. The protocol was immunoSEQ multiplex PCR, while the TCRdb copy is restricted to in-frame clones and leaves out a portion. The sample contains more than 95,000 clones, approximately 89% of which appear only once. This specimen was peripheral blood, taken on day 0 of AZD1222 vaccination. These receptor sequences come from an adult in good health.

This clone is labeled as large. The chain employs TRBV5-7 and TRBJ2-2; 7 bases are a match to TRBD1. TRBV5-7 carries the ORF label, with uncertain function. Trimming removed 2 bases from V and 1 base from J; junction bases left unmatched: 8. The CDR3 runs to 17 residues. The CDR3 is CASSFNSGGWNTGELFF. The CDR3 DNA reads as TGTGCCAGCAGCTTTAATTCAGGGGGATGGAACACCGGGGAGCTGTTTTTT.

Of note for this clone: The sample carries other DNA sequences with the same CDR3. CDR3 loop: CATSDFRQGDEKLFF. Written as DNA, the CDR3 is TGTGCCACCAGTGATTTCCGGCAGGGGGACGAAAAACTGTTTTTT. V is TRBV24-1 and J is TRBJ1-4, with TRBD1 matching 7 bases. The V gene's germline CDR1 is KGHDR and CDR2 SFDVKD. After removal of 1 base from V and 8 bases from J, the junction contained 6 bases not matched to a gene. The length of the CDR3 is 15 residues.

The rearrangement links TRBV7-2 to TRBJ1-2, with 7 bases identical to TRBD1. Germline V gene lookup returns CDR1 SGHTA and CDR2 FQGNSA. The length of the CDR3 is 18 residues. The V gene end was trimmed by 1 base and the J gene end by 0 bases; junction bases not matched to a gene: 11. The CDR3 loop reads CASSLVAGQTLANYGYTF. The CDR3 nucleotides are TGTGCCAGCAGCTTAGTGGCGGGACAGACCTTAGCTAACTATGGCTACACCTTC.

This chain links TRBV7-3 with TRBJ1-5; possibly TRBD1 for D (6 bases). Trimming took off 0 bases at V and 3 bases at J, with 18 bases between the two ends. This CDR3 is built from 18 residues. Per the germline V gene, CDR1 is SGHTA and CDR2 is FQGTGA. The CDR3: CASSLTVSSGENNQPQHF. The CDR3 coding sequence is TGTGCCAGCAGCTTAACGGTGAGTTCAGGGGAAAACAATCAGCCCCAGCATTTT.

The chain is built from TRBV29-1 and TRBJ1-5; TRBD1 might be the D (5 bases). Germline CDR1 SQVTM, CDR2 ANQGSEA. The CDR3 has 14 residues. Trimming took off 6 bases at V and 2 bases at J, with 14 bases between the two ends. CDR3 protein: CSVKADTGNQPQHF. The DNA of the CDR3 is TGCAGCGTGAAAGCGGACACCGGCAATCAGCCCCAGCATTTT.

The chain has TRBV7-9 and TRBJ2-5, with 7 positions matching TRBD1. This CDR3 contains 15 residues. Germline-derived CDR1 and CDR2 are SEHNR and FQNEAQ (reference sequence). Trimming removed 5 bases from V and 2 bases from J; junction bases left unmatched: 8. CDR3 residues: CASSLQGRKQETQYF. The CDR3 DNA follows: TGTGCCAGCAGCCTACAGGGGCGGAAACAAGAGACCCAGTACTTC.

The rearrangement links TRBV15 to TRBJ2-5; 8 nucleotides match TRBD1. The V segment lost 9 bases and the J segment 4 bases; nucleotides outside the gene matches: 7. The V gene's germline CDR1 is LNHNV and CDR2 YYDKDF (reference sequence). This CDR3 spans 13 amino acids. CDR3 coding DNA: TGTGCCACTAAAACAGGGGGAACAGAGACCCAGTACTTC. Translation: CATKTGGTETQYF.

This clone was counted a single time. The chain links TRBV7-8 to TRBJ2-2, with D uncertain. Germline values: CDR1 SGHVS, CDR2 FQNEAQ. The CDR3 runs 15 residues. The germline V and J ends were trimmed by 1 base and 7 bases, with 13 bases remaining between them. The CDR3 spells CASSLGWSTSGELFF. Written as DNA, the CDR3 is TGTGCCAGCAGCTTAGGGTGGAGCACCAGCGGGGAGCTGTTTTTT. The entire variable domain, with the rest obtained from reference TRBV7-8 and TRBJ2-2, is as follows: GAGVSQSPRYKVAKRGQDVALRCDPISGHVSLFWYQQALGQGPEFLTYFQNEAQLDKSGLPSDRFFAERPEGSVSTLKIQRTQQEDSAVYLCASSLGWSTSGELFFGEGSRLTVL.

The J gene is TRBJ1-2, the V gene TRBV7-9; D gene uncertain. Trimming took off 1 base at V and 5 bases at J, with 14 bases between the two ends. Germline V gene sequence: CDR1 SEHNR, CDR2 FQNEAQ (reference sequence). This CDR3 region has 15 residues. The CDR3 sequence is CASSLVTSTEYGYTF. CDR3 sequence (DNA): TGTGCCAGCAGCTTAGTAACGTCCACGGAGTATGGCTACACCTTC. The full variable domain, its missing parts supplied by reference TRBV7-9 and TRBJ1-2, is DTGVSQNPRHKITKRGQNVTFRCDPISEHNRLYWYRQTLGQGPEFLTYFQNEAQLEKSRLLSDRFSAERPKGSFSTLEIQRTEQGDSAMYLCASSLVTSTEYGYTFGSGTRLTVV.

This chain connects TRBV6-2 or TRBV6-3 to TRBJ1-5, with no clear D. With 2 bases removed from V and 6 bases from J, the gap between germline ends came to 11 bases. The CDR3 runs 14 residues. Germline values: CDR1 MNHEY, CDR2 SVGEGT. The CDR3 sequence: CASSYRRVVQPQHF. CDR3 DNA: TGTGCCAGCAGTTACCGTCGGGTCGTTCAGCCCCAGCATTTT.

The chain recombines TRBV5-6 with TRBJ1-5; D gene ambiguous. Trimming took 4 bases from V and 0 from J, leaving 11 bases between them. Germline V gene lookup returns CDR1 SGHDT and CDR2 YYEEEE. The length of the CDR3 is 15 residues. The CDR3 region is CASSNALYSNQPQHF. In DNA, the CDR3 is TGTGCCAGCAGCAATGCTTTGTATAGCAATCAGCCCCAGCATTTT.

The gene calls are TRBV27 and TRBJ1-3; possibly TRBD1 for D (6 bases). The CDR3 spans 15 residues. Germline V gives CDR1 MNHEY, CDR2 SMNVEV (reference sequence). Trimming left V 6 bases short and J 2 bases short, with 14 bases between. The CDR3 here is CASRTQGIAGNTIYF. CDR3 nucleotide sequence: TGTGCCAGCAGGACACAGGGTATAGCTGGAAACACCATATATTTT.

V gene TRBV12-5 combines with J gene TRBJ1-2, with 7 bases matching TRBD1. Looked up from germline, CDR1 is LGHNT and CDR2 is FRNRAP. The CDR3 has 15 amino acids. The J segment lost 8 bases and the V segment lost 3 bases, leaving 12 bases of the junction unmatched. For the CDR3, the DNA is TGTGCTAGTGGTTTAACCCCGGACAGGTCGACCGGCTACACCTTC. Encoded protein: CASGLTPDRSTGYTF.

The CDR3 DNA is TGTGCCAGCAGTTATGGAGTCTATGGCTACACCTTC. Residues: CASSYGVYGYTF. The genes are TRBV6-2 or TRBV6-3 and TRBJ1-2; D call uncertain. This CDR3 is 12 amino acids long. The V end was cut by 3 bases, the J end by 4 bases, with 6 bases between. Germline V lookup: CDR1 MNHEY, CDR2 SVGEGT.

The CDR3 bases are TGTGCCAGCAGCCAGGGGACTAGCGGACGTAGCAATGAGCAGTTCTTC. Translation gives CASSQGTSGRSNEQFF. The chain couples TRBV4-2 to TRBJ2-1, with TRBD2 identical over 11 bases. Germline V gene sequence: CDR1 LGHNA, CDR2 YNFKEQ. The CDR3 has 16 residues. The junction had 7 bases not matched to a gene; V was cut back by 3 bases and J by 6 bases.

This clone was observed once. The chain employs TRBV7-9 and TRBJ1-1; D gene ambiguous. This CDR3 contains 12 residues. With 1 base removed from V and 8 bases from J, the gap between germline ends came to 8 bases. Germline loops: CDR1 SEHNR, CDR2 FQNEAQ (reference sequence). The CDR3 DNA sequence: TGTGCCAGCAGCTTAGTGGGCAGGGAAGCTTTCTTT. This codes for CASSLVGREAFF.

In this sample, this clone is medium-sized. V is TRBV5-4 and J is TRBJ2-4, with 7 nucleotides matching TRBD1. Germline CDR1 reads SGHNT; CDR2 reads YYREEE (reference sequence). V lost 4 bases to trimming and J lost 2 bases; unmatched junction nucleotides: 3. The CDR3 has 14 amino acids. The CDR3 here is CASSGGQPKNIQYF. DNA for the CDR3: TGTGCCAGCAGCGGGGGACAGCCCAAAAACATTCAGTACTTC.

This clone was observed a single time. This rearrangement joins TRBV7-2 to TRBJ1-1, with TRBD1 matching over 7 bases. CDR3 length equals 14 residues. Germline assignment: CDR1 SGHTA and CDR2 FQGNSA. V shed 3 bases, J shed 1 base, and the junction held 2 bases outside the gene matches. CDR3 DNA sequence: TGTGCCAGCAGCTTTAACAGGGGGAACACTGAAGCTTTCTTT. Protein sequence: CASSFNRGNTEAFF.

This rearrangement joins TRBV7-8 to TRBJ1-5; D unclear. This CDR3 is 16 amino acids long. The germline V gene has CDR1 SGHVS and CDR2 FQNEAQ. Trimming took off 5 bases at V and 0 bases at J, with 14 bases between the two ends. The CDR3 protein is CASSPPPQNSNQPQHF. CDR3 in DNA: TGTGCCAGCAGCCCACCCCCTCAGAATAGCAATCAGCCCCAGCATTTT.

V usage is TRBV6-5 and J usage is TRBJ1-1; D not certain. The germline gives CDR1 MNHEY, CDR2 SVGAGI. The CDR3 has 14 amino acids. The V end lost 2 bases, the J end lost 3 bases, and 10 bases lay between the germline ends. CDR3 bases: TGTGCCAGCAGTTACGGTGGGTTGCACACTGAAGCTTTCTTT. This translates into CASSYGGLHTEAFF.

The chain links TRBV19 to TRBJ1-2, with a tentative D call TRBD1 (5 bases). Germline CDR1 LNHDA, CDR2 SQIVND (reference sequence). Trimming shortened V by 9 bases and J by 8 bases, and 19 bases separated the two germline ends. The CDR3 extends over 13 amino acids. CDR3 residues: CASLGRTRGGYTF. The CDR3 region has the DNA TGTGCCAGCCTCGGCAGGACCCGGGGGGGCTACACCTTC.

The genes are TRBV5-4 and TRBJ2-7, with TRBD1 matching over 9 bases. The CDR3 is 15 residues long. J gave up 2 bases and V 2 bases, and 5 bases lay outside the gene matches. Germline assignment: CDR1 SGHNT and CDR2 YYREEE (reference sequence). CDR3 nucleotides: TGTGCCAGCAGCTTAGGACAGGGGTCCCCCTACGAGCAGTACTTC. Residues: CASSLGQGSPYEQYF.

This chain connects TRBV5-5 to TRBJ1-1; D not resolved. Germline V gene lookup returns CDR1 SGHKS and CDR2 YYEKEE (reference sequence). The CDR3 runs to 15 residues. V was clipped by 1 base and J by 1 base, with 11 bases between them. The chain's CDR3 is CASSLYTVANTEAFF. The CDR3 region has the DNA TGTGCCAGCAGCTTGTATACAGTCGCGAACACTGAAGCTTTCTTT.

This chain's CDR3 is CATLVSNQPQHF. The CDR3 nucleotides are TGTGCCACCCTGGTCAGCAATCAGCCCCAGCATTTT. This chain connects TRBV24-1 to TRBJ1-5; D gene uncertain. The germline V gene encodes CDR1 KGHDR and CDR2 SFDVKD. The CDR3 extends over 12 amino acids. V lost 9 bases, J lost 1 base, and 6 bases lay in between.

The rearrangement joins TRBV7-9 to TRBJ2-1, with D unclear. Germline CDR1 and CDR2: SEHNR and FQNEAQ (reference sequence). Trimming pared 5 bases from V and 15 bases from J, leaving 14 bases between. This CDR3 spans 11 amino acids. The CDR3 DNA follows: TGTGCCAGCAGCCCACAAGCCAGATTGTTCTTC. It translates to CASSPQARLFF.

CDR3 nucleotides: TGTGCCAGCAGTTGGGGGTCCGAGCAGTACTTC. Its translation: CASSWGSEQYF. The chain is built from TRBV6-6 and TRBJ2-7; perhaps D is TRBD1 or TRBD2 (5 bases each). From germline, CDR1 is MNHNY and CDR2 SVGAGI (reference sequence). V gave up 4 bases and J gave up 6 bases, with 7 bases separating them. The length of the CDR3 is 11 residues.

V usage is TRBV30 and J usage is TRBJ2-7, with D maybe TRBD2 (6 bases). From germline, CDR1 is GTSNPN and CDR2 SVGIG (reference sequence). The CDR3 consists of 20 residues. The V end was cut by 1 base, the J end by 7 bases, with 35 bases between. The DNA of the CDR3 is TGTGCCTGGAGTGGGCCTTACCGGAGTCTCTGGGGGGTGGCAGGGTGGGAGCAGTACTTC. Residues: CAWSGPYRSLWGVAGWEQYF.

This clone was seen only a few times. The J gene is TRBJ2-5, the V gene TRBV20-1; 11 bases line up with TRBD2. This CDR3 region has 15 residues. Unmatched junction bases numbered 8, after V lost 3 bases and J lost 5 bases. Per germline, CDR1 DFQATT and CDR2 SNEGSKA (reference sequence). The chain's CDR3 is CSASFSGREWETQYF. CDR3 sequence (DNA): TGCAGTGCTAGTTTTAGCGGGAGGGAGTGGGAGACCCAGTACTTC.

This chain links TRBV19 with TRBJ2-5; D possibly corresponds to TRBD2 (5 bases). In germline, CDR1 is LNHDA, CDR2 SQIVND (reference sequence). The CDR3 runs 12 residues. V lost 7 bases, J lost 5 bases, and 11 bases lay in between. The CDR3 region is CASKMAGETQYF. The CDR3 DNA follows: TGTGCCAGTAAGATGGCGGGCGAGACCCAGTACTTC.

This clone has more than one count but fewer than ten. This rearrangement joins TRBV5-1 to TRBJ2-2; D might be TRBD1 (6 bases). Germline-derived CDR1 and CDR2 are SGHRS and YFSETQ. V shed 4 bases and J shed 1 base, with 11 bases lying between them. The CDR3 is 15 residues long. The CDR3 bases are TGCGCCAGCAGCGTTGGACAGAGGAACACCGGGGAGCTGTTTTTT. This gives the protein CASSVGQRNTGELFF.